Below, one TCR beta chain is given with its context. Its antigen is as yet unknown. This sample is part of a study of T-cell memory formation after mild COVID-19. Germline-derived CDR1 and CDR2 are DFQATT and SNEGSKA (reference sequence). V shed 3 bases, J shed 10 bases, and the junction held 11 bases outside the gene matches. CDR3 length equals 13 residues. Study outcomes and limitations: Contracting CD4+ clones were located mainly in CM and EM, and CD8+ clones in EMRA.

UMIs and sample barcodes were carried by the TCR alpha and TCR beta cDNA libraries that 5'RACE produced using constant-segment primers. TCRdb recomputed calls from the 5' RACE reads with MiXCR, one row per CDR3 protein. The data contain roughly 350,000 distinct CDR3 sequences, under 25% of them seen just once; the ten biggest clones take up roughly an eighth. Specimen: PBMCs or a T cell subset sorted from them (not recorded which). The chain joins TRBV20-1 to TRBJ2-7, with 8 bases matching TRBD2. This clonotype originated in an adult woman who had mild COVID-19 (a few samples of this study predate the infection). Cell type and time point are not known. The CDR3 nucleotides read TGCAGTGCTAGGCCGGGAGGGCCGGTAGTACAGTACTTC. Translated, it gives CSARPGGPVVQYF.